This is a list of T cell receptor beta chains from one sample in a study of blood T cell repertoires in COVID-19. Here immunoSEQ multiplex PCR was the method, and the copy in TCRdb shows in-frame clones only, minus some. The table includes 99,000 or so clones, 65% to 80% detected once. The specimen sequenced was peripheral blood. These receptors were taken from a woman aged 70-85 years with acute or convalescent COVID-19. Each CDR3 is given with its conserved first and last residue. D genes are given only for firm matches. Only part of the rows carry a size: once, few, many, or a class if the clone is expanded.

j_call clone_size d_call v_call cdr3_nt cdr3_aa
TRBJ2-5 . . TRBV10-3 TGTGCCATCAGTGAGTCGCCAGGGGCAGGGCAAGAGACCCAGTACTTC CAISESPGAGQETQYF
TRBJ1-2 . . TRBV19 TGTGCCAGTACGCGCAGGGCTAAGCCCTCCTTATATGGCTACACCTTC CASTRRAKPSLYGYTF
TRBJ1-2 . . TRBV25-1 TGTGCCAGCAGTGACCTTAATACAGGGTCGGATGGCTACACCTTC CASSDLNTGSDGYTF
TRBJ1-5 . . TRBV11-2 TGTGCCAGCAGCCCGGACGGGGGGGGAGGGCAGCCCCAGCATTTT CASSPDGGGGQPQHF
TRBJ1-3 . . TRBV19 TGTGCCAGTAGTACCCTAACAGACTCTGGAAACACCATATATTTT CASSTLTDSGNTIYF
TRBJ2-7 . . TRBV6-6 TGTGCCAGCAACTCGAAAGTTATCGGCTACGAGCAGTACTTC CASNSKVIGYEQYF
TRBJ1-3 once . TRBV5-1 TGCGCCAGCAGCTTGGGGGGGCACAGAAACACCATATATTTT CASSLGGHRNTIYF
TRBJ2-3 once TRBD2 TRBV7-8 TGTGCCAGCAGGACTAGCGGGGGAGAAACAGATACGCAGTATTTT CASRTSGGETDTQYF
TRBJ2-2 once . TRBV15 TGTGCCACCAGCAGAGATCGGGGGGCAACCGGGGAGCTGTTTTTT CATSRDRGATGELFF
TRBJ1-5 . . TRBV7-8 TGTGCCAGCAGCTTAGCCAGTAGCAATCAGCCCCAGCATTTT CASSLASSNQPQHF
TRBJ2-5 . TRBD2 TRBV5-4 TGTGCCAGCAGCTTGGCCGGGACTAGCGGGGTCAACCCAAGTGGGACCCAGTACTTC CASSLAGTSGVNPSGTQYF
TRBJ1-1 . TRBD1 TRBV5-1 TGCGCCAGCAGTCCATCCAGGGGGCCGAACACTGAAGCTTTCTTT CASSPSRGPNTEAFF
TRBJ2-2 . TRBD2 TRBV5-1 TGCGCCAGCAGCTTCCTAGCGGGGGTAAACACCGGGGAGCTGTTTTTT CASSFLAGVNTGELFF
TRBJ1-2 few . TRBV27 TGTGCCAGCAGTTCTGACAGTCGGAACTATGGCTACACCTTC CASSSDSRNYGYTF
TRBJ2-7 . TRBD1 TRBV7-9 TGTGCCAGCAGCTCACAGGGGATCTACGAGCAGTACTTC CASSSQGIYEQYF
TRBJ2-7 . TRBD2 TRBV5-1 TGCGCCTGCTTGAGCCTTTGGGTGGGCCGGGGGGGGGAGCAGTACTTC CACLSLWVGRGGEQYF
TRBJ1-6 . TRBD1 TRBV28 TGTGCCAGCAGCCAAAGGAGGGACAGGGGAAATTCACCCCTCCACTTT CASSQRRDRGNSPLHF
TRBJ1-2 few TRBD1 TRBV13 TGTGCCAGCAGACCCCGGGACAGGGGGTACGGTAACTATGGCTACACCTTC CASRPRDRGYGNYGYTF
TRBJ2-2 . TRBD1 TRBV25-1 TGTGCCAGCACTGACAGGGAAGACTCCGGGGAGCTGTTTTTT CASTDREDSGELFF
TRBJ2-4 many TRBD1 TRBV19 TGTGCCGCCCAGGACAGGGGTGGCAAAAACATTCAGTACTTC CAAQDRGGKNIQYF
TRBJ1-1 . . TRBV15 TGTGCCACCAGCAGAGACCCGACAGACAACACTGAAGCTTTCTTT CATSRDPTDNTEAFF
TRBJ2-3 . TRBD2 TRBV5-1 TGCGCCAGCAGCTCCAGCGGGGGGGTCGCAGATACGCAGTATTTT CASSSSGGVADTQYF
TRBJ1-5 once . TRBV28 TGTGCCAGCAGTCCCCAGGGGTTCGGTCAGCCCCAGCATTTT CASSPQGFGQPQHF
TRBJ1-5 . TRBD1 TRBV19 TGTGCCAGTAGTATCAGAGACAGGGGAAGCGGGGGCAATCAGCCCCAGCATTTT CASSIRDRGSGGNQPQHF
TRBJ1-6 . . TRBV18 TGTGCCAGCTCACAACAGGGCCTGCATTCACCCCTCCACTTT CASSQQGLHSPLHF
TRBJ2-4 . TRBD1 TRBV5-4 TGTGCCAGCAGCCGGACAGGGGACAAAAACATTCAGTACTTC CASSRTGDKNIQYF
TRBJ1-1 few . TRBV14 TGTGCCAGCAGCTACGGACAGAAGAACACTGAAGCTTTCTTT CASSYGQKNTEAFF
TRBJ1-2 . TRBD1 TRBV27 TGTGCCAGCAGACAGGGGGCAGGCTATGGCTACACCTTC CASRQGAGYGYTF
TRBJ1-1 . . TRBV2 TGTGCCAGCAGTGAACGGAGGCAGGTGGGCACTGAAGCTTTCTTT CASSERRQVGTEAFF
TRBJ2-1 . TRBD2 TRBV5-4 TGTGCCAGCAGCTACGGACTAGCGGGGGGCGGCCTCTCCTACAATGAGCAGTTCTTC CASSYGLAGGGLSYNEQFF